This entry lists 21 T cell receptor beta chains sequenced from one sample in a study of cytomegalovirus exposure and HLA in healthy donors (dated by TCRdb to 2016 to 2017). Receptor amplification or capture employed the immunoSEQ multiplex PCR assay. The multiplex PCR relied on a mix of 60 forward primers for TCR Vbeta segments and 13 reverse primers for TCR Jbeta segments. TCRdb took over this immuneACCESS table, retaining in-frame rearrangements with V and J assigned. Such tables are incomplete; in checked studies, under half of the missing clones stem from an unresolved V gene, and the remainder is unexplained. The sample records around 130,000 clones, around 80% of which are singletons. Clones ranked in the top ten supply 1.4% to 1.5% of the sample. The source material was PBMCs. The receptors stem from a woman under 30 in good health and CMV-seronegative.

The rearrangement links TRBV7-2 to TRBJ1-4, with 7 bases that match TRBD1. The CDR3 is 15 amino acids. V lost 5 bases, J lost 5 bases, and 8 bases stayed unmatched. Germline V CDR1 and CDR2: SGHTA, FQGNSA. For the CDR3, the DNA is TGTGCCAGCAGCCCCCGACAGGGTATAAATGAAAAACTGTTTTTT. Its protein is CASSPRQGINEKLFF.

The J gene is TRBJ2-7, the V gene TRBV6-6, with D possibly matching TRBD1 (5 bases). Trimming cost V 7 bases and J 6 bases, with 19 bases left between them. The CDR3 covers 14 residues. The germline V gene encodes CDR1 MNHNY and CDR2 SVGAGI (reference sequence). CDR3 coding DNA: TGTGCCAGCACCATGGGGCAGGCTAGAGGCGAGCAGTACTTC. The encoded protein is CASTMGQARGEQYF.

This chain connects TRBV6-6 to TRBJ1-2; maybe TRBD1 (5 bases). This CDR3 spans 14 amino acids. The V gene lost 6 bases and the J gene lost 0 bases, with 11 bases spanning the gap. Germline V gene sequence: CDR1 MNHNY, CDR2 SVGAGI (reference sequence). The CDR3 bases are TGTGCCAGCAGCCGGGACTTGGCTAACTATGGCTACACCTTC. This sequence encodes CASSRDLANYGYTF.

The gene calls are TRBV18 and TRBJ1-1; 7 bases map to TRBD1. Losses at the gene ends were 6 bases for V and 4 bases for J; bases not matched to a gene: 20. The CDR3 totals 18 residues. Looked up from germline, CDR1 is KGHSH and CDR2 is LQKENI. The CDR3 is CASSHPRGQMDKGTEAFF. The CDR3 DNA reads TGTGCCAGCTCCCACCCCCGGGGACAGATGGACAAGGGCACTGAAGCTTTCTTT.

The chain combines TRBV16 with TRBJ2-3; possible D gene TRBD2, 5 bases. The germline V gene has CDR1 KGHSY and CDR2 FQNENV. Trimming shortened V by 4 bases and J by 3 bases, and 23 bases separated the two germline ends. The CDR3 sequence is 18 residues long. The CDR3 nucleotides are TGTGCCAGCAGCCGCCTCCTGGGCCAACAGCGGTTGACAGATACGCAGTATTTT. Translated, it gives CASSRLLGQQRLTDTQYF. Variable domain in full (rest from reference TRBV16 and TRBJ2-3): GEEVAQTPKHLVRGEGQKAKLYCAPIKGHSYVFWYQQVLKNEFKFLISFQNENVFDETGMPKERFSAKCLPNSPCSLEIQATKLEDSAVYFCASSRLLGQQRLTDTQYFGPGTRLTVL.

This sequence joins TRBV5-4 and TRBJ2-7; 10 nucleotides agree with TRBD1. The germline CDR1 and CDR2 sequences are SGHNT and YYREEE (reference sequence). The CDR3 loop spans 15 amino acids. V trimming: 5 bases; J trimming: 4 bases; junction bases outside the gene matches: 9. The CDR3 coding sequence is TGTGCCAGCAGACCCTCCGGGACAGGGGTTTACGAGCAGTACTTC. This encodes CASRPSGTGVYEQYF.

This rearrangement joins TRBV7-2 to TRBJ2-3, with 10 nucleotides matching TRBD2. CDR1 and CDR2 (germline): SGHTA, FQGNSA. V lost 5 bases, J lost 4 bases, and 6 bases stayed unmatched. This CDR3 is 15 amino acids long. CDR3 nucleotides: TGTGCCAGCAGCACCCGACTAGCGGGTGCAGATACGCAGTATTTT. Amino acid sequence: CASSTRLAGADTQYF.

V usage is TRBV6-1 and J usage is TRBJ2-7; D remains unclear. With 3 bases removed from V and 2 bases from J, the gap between germline ends came to 11 bases. Germline CDR1 reads MNHNS; CDR2 reads SASEGT. This CDR3 region has 14 residues. CDR3 nucleotides: TGTGCCAGCAGTGATCCAGGATGGACCTACGAGCAGTACTTC. Protein product: CASSDPGWTYEQYF.

The chain recombines TRBV7-2 with TRBJ1-4; unclear D gene. Germline CDR1 SGHTA, CDR2 FQGNSA. The CDR3 loop spans 13 amino acids. V lost 5 bases to trimming and J lost 7 bases, with 11 bases between them. In DNA form, the CDR3 reads TGTGCCAGCAGCCCCGACTTAAGTGAAAAACTGTTTTTT. Its translation: CASSPDLSEKLFF.

The gene calls are TRBV27 and TRBJ1-2; D remains ambiguous. This CDR3 has 15 amino acids. Germline V gene sequence: CDR1 MNHEY, CDR2 SMNVEV (reference sequence). V was shortened by 2 bases and J by 4 bases, with 14 bases between the two germline ends. The DNA for the CDR3 is TGTGCCAGCAGTTTAAGGTCCGGTCGGGGCTATGGCTACACCTTC. The encoded protein is CASSLRSGRGYGYTF.

About this clone itself: The junction shows a germline mismatch at one end, possibly a read error. The rearrangement uses TRBV4-1 and TRBJ2-6, with TRBD1 matching 8 bases. Germline assignment: CDR1 MGHRA and CDR2 YSYEKL. The CDR3 has 18 residues. CDR3 coding DNA: TGCGCCAGCAGCTCCCTCGGACAGGGAAATCCTGGGGCCAACGGCCTGACTTTC. As protein: CASSSLGQGNPGANGLTF.

The V gene is TRBV7-6, the J gene TRBJ1-4; 7 bases map to TRBD1. V lost 1 base, J lost 7 bases, and 9 bases stayed unmatched. The CDR3 length is 16 residues. Germline lookup yields CDR1 SGHVS and CDR2 FNYEAQ. CDR3 sequence (DNA): TGTGCCAGCAGCTTAGAAGCTCGACAGGGTGGTGAAAAACTGTTTTTT. Its translation: CASSLEARQGGEKLFF.

The gene calls are TRBV7-2 and TRBJ2-1, with a possible D match to TRBD1 (5 bases). V lost 8 bases and J 7 bases, leaving 12 bases between the germline ends. The CDR3 has 12 residues. Germline V lookup: CDR1 SGHTA, CDR2 FQGNSA. For the CDR3, the DNA is TGTGCCAGCGGTGGTCACAGGAATGAGCAGTTCTTC. Protein: CASGGHRNEQFF.

The rearrangement links TRBV13 to TRBJ2-2; the match to TRBD2 covers 13 bases. Germline lookup yields CDR1 PRHDT and CDR2 FYEKMQ (reference sequence). This CDR3 comprises 19 residues. V lost 3 bases to trimming and J lost 0 bases; unmatched junction nucleotides: 7. The CDR3 nucleotides are TGTGCCAGCAGCTTCCAGACTAGCGGGAGGCGATCGAACACCGGGGAGCTGTTTTTT. The encoded protein is CASSFQTSGRRSNTGELFF.

This sequence joins TRBV7-2 and TRBJ2-1; TRBD2 might be the D (6 bases). V gave up 6 bases and J gave up 8 bases, with 20 bases separating them. This CDR3 has 15 amino acids. The germline V gene encodes CDR1 SGHTA and CDR2 FQGNSA. The CDR3 DNA reads TGTGCCAGCAGAACAAGGGTGGGAGGTTTAGATGAGCAGTTCTTC. Its translation: CASRTRVGGLDEQFF. The full variable domain, rest sourced from reference TRBV7-2 and TRBJ2-1, is GAGVSQSPSNKVTEKGKDVELRCDPISGHTALYWYRQSLGQGLEFLIYFQGNSAPDKSGLPSDRFSAERTGGSVSTLTIQRTQQEDSAVYLCASRTRVGGLDEQFFGPGTRLTVL.

The rearrangement joins TRBV11-2 to TRBJ1-2; D not certain. The V gene lost 3 bases and the J gene lost 6 bases, with 17 bases spanning the gap. The germline CDR1 and CDR2 sequences are SGHAT and FQNNGV. The CDR3 length is 15 residues. The CDR3 DNA reads TGTGCCAGCAGCTTTAGTAACGCGAGGGTTAATGGCTACACCTTC. Protein: CASSFSNARVNGYTF.

The V gene is TRBV2, the J gene TRBJ2-7, with 7 bases aligning to TRBD1. The germline V gene encodes CDR1 SNHLY and CDR2 FYNNEI. This CDR3 has 14 residues. The J segment lost 3 bases and the V segment lost 6 bases, leaving 8 bases of the junction unmatched. CDR3 sequence reads: CASRPRDSYYEQYF. For the CDR3, the DNA is TGTGCCAGCAGACCCCGGGACAGCTACTACGAGCAGTACTTC. Variable domain in full (rest from reference TRBV2 and TRBJ2-7): EPEVTQTPSHQVTQMGQEVILRCVPISNHLYFYWYRQILGQKVEFLVSFYNNEISEKSEIFDDQFSVERPDGSNFTLKIRSTKLEDSAMYFCASRPRDSYYEQYFGPGTRLTVT.

The table lists this clone with a count of one. The chain has TRBV7-2 and TRBJ2-1; 12 bases match TRBD2. Germline CDR1 reads SGHTA; CDR2 reads FQGNSA. V shed 6 bases and J 2 bases; nucleotides not matched to a gene: 5. This CDR3 spans 16 amino acids. In nucleotides, the CDR3 is TGTGCCAGCAGGGACCTAGCGGGAGGGCCCTACAATGAGCAGTTCTTC. This sequence encodes CASRDLAGGPYNEQFF.

The V gene is TRBV27, the J gene TRBJ2-4; D possibly corresponds to TRBD2 (6 bases). The V gene lost 2 bases and the J gene lost 0 bases, with 11 bases spanning the gap. Per germline, CDR1 MNHEY and CDR2 SMNVEV (reference sequence). The CDR3 totals 16 residues. The CDR3 region is CASSLGPGVAKNIQYF. CDR3 nucleotide sequence: TGTGCCAGCAGTTTAGGTCCGGGAGTAGCCAAAAACATTCAGTACTTC.

The rearrangement links TRBV11-2 to TRBJ2-7; TRBD2 matches 12 bases. This CDR3 is built from 18 residues. CDR1 is SGHAT, CDR2 FQNNGV, per germline. V was clipped by 5 bases and J by 2 bases; unmatched bases: 13. DNA for the CDR3: TGTGCCAGCAGCCCCCGATTAGACCCTAGCGGGAGGGCCTACGAGCAGTACTTC. Translating it yields CASSPRLDPSGRAYEQYF. Full variable domain (missing parts from reference TRBV11-2 and TRBJ2-7): EAGVAQSPRYKIIEKRQSVAFWCNPISGHATLYWYQQILGQGPKLLIQFQNNGVVDDSQLPKDRFSAERLKGVDSTLKIQPAKLEDSAVYLCASSPRLDPSGRAYEQYFGPGTRLTVT.

This chain links TRBV15 with TRBJ2-5; maybe TRBD2 (6 bases). V shed 5 bases and J shed 4 bases, with 17 bases lying between them. The CDR3 totals 15 residues. In germline, CDR1 is LNHNV, CDR2 YYDKDF (reference sequence). The CDR3 reads CATSGRDGGGETQYF. The CDR3, as DNA: TGTGCCACCAGCGGCCGAGACGGGGGAGGAGAGACCCAGTACTTC.